Listed below are T cell receptor beta chains from one sample, sequenced in a study of blood T cell repertoires in COVID-19. The data were produced by immunoSEQ multiplex PCR, yet TCRdb's version contains in-frame clones alone and is incomplete. Here the sample spans over 110,000 clones, around 89% being singletons. Sequenced input: peripheral blood. Receptor source: a human donor in a cohort sampled during active COVID-19. Each CDR3 is given with its conserved first and last residue. Each record gives: clone size, J gene, V gene, D gene, CDR3 protein, CDR3 DNA. A D gene is named only where the DNA matches it firmly. Part of the rows lack a size; the others show once, few, many or a class for expanded clones.

clone_size: -; j_call: TRBJ2-2; v_call: TRBV3-1/TRBV3-2; d_call: -; cdr3_aa: CASSQERLGAYPGELFF; cdr3_nt: TGTGCCAGCAGCCAAGAGAGGTTAGGCGCCTACCCCGGGGAGCTGTTTTTT
clone_size: -; j_call: TRBJ2-1; v_call: TRBV12-3/TRBV12-4; d_call: TRBD2; cdr3_aa: CASSRTSREQFF; cdr3_nt: TGTGCCAGCAGTCGGACTAGCCGTGAGCAGTTCTTC
clone_size: -; j_call: TRBJ1-3; v_call: TRBV7-6; d_call: -; cdr3_aa: CASSLYGQSGNTIYF; cdr3_nt: TGTGCCAGCAGCTTATATGGGCAGTCAGGAAACACCATATATTTT
clone_size: -; j_call: TRBJ1-2; v_call: TRBV11-3; d_call: TRBD1; cdr3_aa: CAINGDRGGYGYTF; cdr3_nt: TGTGCCATCAACGGGGACAGGGGAGGTTATGGCTACACCTTC
clone_size: -; j_call: TRBJ2-3; v_call: TRBV18; d_call: -; cdr3_aa: CASSYTDTQYF; cdr3_nt: TGTGCCAGCTCCTACACAGATACGCAGTATTTT
clone_size: -; j_call: TRBJ1-5; v_call: TRBV6-5; d_call: TRBD1; cdr3_aa: CASSLQGARPQPQHF; cdr3_nt: TGTGCCAGCAGTCTACAGGGGGCGCGTCCTCAGCCCCAGCATTTT
clone_size: few; j_call: TRBJ2-7; v_call: TRBV6-5; d_call: TRBD1; cdr3_aa: CASSSWDSFYEQYF; cdr3_nt: TGTGCCAGCAGTTCCTGGGACAGCTTCTACGAGCAGTACTTC
clone_size: -; j_call: TRBJ2-5; v_call: TRBV2; d_call: TRBD1; cdr3_aa: CASSDPGGQETQYF; cdr3_nt: TGTGCCAGCAGTGACCCAGGGGGCCAGGAGACCCAGTACTTC
clone_size: -; j_call: TRBJ1-6; v_call: TRBV2; d_call: TRBD1; cdr3_aa: CASRRDRGGSPLHF; cdr3_nt: TGTGCCAGCAGGCGAGACAGGGGAGGCTCACCCCTCCACTTT
clone_size: once; j_call: TRBJ1-2; v_call: TRBV11-2; d_call: -; cdr3_aa: CASSLEPGPANYNYGYTF; cdr3_nt: TGTGCCAGCAGCTTAGAACCAGGGCCAGCAAATTATAACTATGGCTACACCTTC
clone_size: few; j_call: TRBJ1-3; v_call: TRBV7-2; d_call: -; cdr3_aa: CASSLDSSGNTIYF; cdr3_nt: TGTGCCAGCAGCTTAGATAGCTCTGGAAACACCATATATTTT
clone_size: few; j_call: TRBJ2-7; v_call: TRBV4-2; d_call: TRBD2; cdr3_aa: CASSLGLALGYEQYF; cdr3_nt: TGTGCCAGCAGCCTGGGACTAGCACTCGGGTACGAGCAGTACTTC
clone_size: -; j_call: TRBJ2-1; v_call: TRBV7-3; d_call: TRBD2; cdr3_aa: CASSRQRGEVGNEQFF; cdr3_nt: TGTGCCAGCAGCCGTCAGCGGGGGGAGGTGGGAAATGAGCAGTTCTTC
clone_size: few; j_call: TRBJ1-5; v_call: TRBV5-1; d_call: TRBD1; cdr3_aa: CASSYGTADQPQHF; cdr3_nt: TGCGCCAGCAGCTACGGGACAGCCGATCAGCCCCAGCATTTT
clone_size: -; j_call: TRBJ1-4; v_call: TRBV30; d_call: -; cdr3_aa: CAWSALQGANEKLFF; cdr3_nt: TGTGCCTGGAGTGCGCTACAGGGCGCTAATGAAAAACTGTTTTTT
clone_size: -; j_call: TRBJ1-6; v_call: TRBV27; d_call: TRBD1; cdr3_aa: CASRSRTGGTSPLHF; cdr3_nt: TGTGCCAGCAGATCCAGGACAGGGGGCACTTCACCCCTCCACTTT
clone_size: -; j_call: TRBJ2-7; v_call: TRBV5-1; d_call: -; cdr3_aa: CASSRQAMESYEQYF; cdr3_nt: TGCGCCAGCAGCCGACAGGCGATGGAGTCCTACGAGCAGTACTTC
clone_size: -; j_call: TRBJ1-4; v_call: TRBV25-1; d_call: -; cdr3_aa: CAIQGFGEKLFF; cdr3_nt: TGTGCCATCCAGGGATTCGGTGAAAAACTGTTTTTT
clone_size: few; j_call: TRBJ2-3; v_call: TRBV4-1; d_call: -; cdr3_aa: CASSQGGGRDTQYF; cdr3_nt: TGCGCCAGCAGCCAAGGGGGGGGCAGGGATACGCAGTATTTT
clone_size: once; j_call: TRBJ1-6; v_call: TRBV2; d_call: TRBD1; cdr3_aa: CASRQGGSPLHF; cdr3_nt: TGTGCCAGCAGACAGGGGGGCTCACCCCTCCACTTT
clone_size: -; j_call: TRBJ2-5; v_call: TRBV18; d_call: -; cdr3_aa: CASSWTVQETQYF; cdr3_nt: TGTGCCAGCTCATGGACAGTTCAAGAGACCCAGTACTTC
clone_size: -; j_call: TRBJ2-5; v_call: TRBV5-1; d_call: -; cdr3_aa: CASSPLDRTETQYF; cdr3_nt: TGCGCCAGCAGCCCACTAGATAGGACGGAGACCCAGTACTTC
clone_size: -; j_call: TRBJ2-7; v_call: TRBV7-2; d_call: -; cdr3_aa: CASSFGGSSYEQYF; cdr3_nt: TGTGCCAGCAGCTTTGGCGGTTCTTCCTACGAGCAGTACTTC
clone_size: -; j_call: TRBJ2-7; v_call: TRBV29-1; d_call: TRBD1; cdr3_aa: CSVEEPGQGQYEQYF; cdr3_nt: TGCAGCGTTGAAGAACCGGGACAGGGGCAATACGAGCAGTACTTC
clone_size: -; j_call: TRBJ2-1; v_call: TRBV30; d_call: TRBD1; cdr3_aa: CAWSLRDRGLRNEQFF; cdr3_nt: TGTGCCTGGAGCCTCAGAGACAGGGGATTGAGGAATGAGCAGTTCTTC
clone_size: -; j_call: TRBJ1-5; v_call: TRBV24-1; d_call: TRBD1; cdr3_aa: CATSSTGQSNQPQHF; cdr3_nt: TGTGCCACCAGCTCCACGGGACAGTCCAATCAGCCCCAGCATTTT
clone_size: once; j_call: TRBJ1-1; v_call: TRBV3-1/TRBV3-2; d_call: -; cdr3_aa: CASSPTINTEAFF; cdr3_nt: TGTGCCAGCAGCCCGACAATAAACACTGAAGCTTTCTTT
clone_size: few; j_call: TRBJ1-6; v_call: TRBV5-4; d_call: TRBD1; cdr3_aa: CATTAGGGGHNSPLHF; cdr3_nt: TGTGCCACCACCGCCGGTGGAGGGGGCCATAATTCACCCCTCCACTTT